Ten or more counts support the clone carrying this TCR beta chain. Its matching antigen is unknown. Amplified regions were TCR beta CDR3 sequences from RNA transcripts. First-round RT-PCR of the TCR CDR3 relied on the HTBI primer set. TCRdb re-derived calls from the multiplex PCR reads in MiXCR, one entry per CDR3 protein. The sample has about 380,000 distinct CDR3 sequences; 15% to 20% are singletons. These data come from a study of T cells in Graves' hyperthyroidism and ophthalmopathy. Regarding the study as a whole: Ophthalmopathy prediction by the model preceded onset by a median roughly 6 months.

Germline assignment: CDR1 SNHLY and CDR2 FYNNEI. This CDR3 is built from 17 residues. V lost 6 bases, J lost 1 base, and 21 bases lay in between. In making diagnoses, clinical symptoms, serum thyroxine and TRAb, thyroid ultrasound and orbital computed tomography were all used. It was over 9.5 ml of fresh peripheral blood that supplied the PBMCs. The V call is TRBV2, the J call TRBJ1-1; TRBD1 might be the D (5 bases). The sequence came from a man aged 18 to 29 with Graves' ophthalmopathy. The specimen sequenced was blood. This chain's CDR3 is CASRGFRDPRRNTEAFF. CDR3 nucleotide sequence: TGTGCCAGCAGGGGATTCCGGGACCCTCGGAGGAACACTGAAGCTTTCTTT.